This T cell receptor beta chain was recovered during a study of blood T cell repertoires in COVID-19 (dated by TCRdb to between 2020 and 2021). For the study in its entirety: Samples covering the acute and convalescent phases of COVID-19 were provided by collaborators in the United States, Italy and Spain. The sample metadata nearly always contained a de-identified subject ID, COVID-19 status, age in years and sex. The material from the prospective study consisted of cDNA or gDNA derived from T cells, B-cell-depleted T cells, or PBMCs. The samples were drawn from the first 160 participants of the ongoing ImmuneRACE study and from 950 to 1,500 subjects provided by 6 global collaborators. The dataset comprised deeply sampled blood TCRbeta repertoires from subjects exposed to, actively infected with, or recovered from COVID-19. Where HLA class I and class II types were available, the types were taken from metadata supplied by the sample provider, not from assay-based typing. The repertoires were released in a freely available public database intended as a resource for research on the immune response to SARS-CoV-2.

The paper's findings and limits, for the study overall: The amount of clinical and demographic metadata varied by source and participant and was provided uncurated.

With respect to this clone: Its recognized antigen is unknown. The record has no base qualities; no much larger clone is one base away.

The immunoSEQ Assay, a bias-controlled multiplex PCR, was used to amplify TCRbeta CDR3 regions from genomic DNA. The study's processing was this. The number of nucleated cells in each sample was estimated by amplification of reference gene primers within the assay. To quantify the absolute abundance of each unique TCRbeta CDR3 rearrangement, sequence reads were collapsed and filtered. Productive Simpson clonality was computed per sample as the square root of Simpson's diversity index over productive rearrangements. As stored in TCRdb, this immuneACCESS dataset retains in-frame rearrangements with V and J assigned. A fraction of the clones does not appear; measured against another copy, unresolved V genes explain less than half of the discrepancy, and the remainder lacks a known reason. Clone size and V and J calls were adopted from that table, with D and trimming inferred from the DNA. A total of fewer than 300,000 clones appear in this sample, about 89% of them only once. The top ten constitute 8% to 10% of the sample.

Enrolling through a virtual design, the prospective study's participants ranged in age from roughly 18 to 90 years and lived across more than 20 United States geographic areas. In the prospective study, cohorts were assigned on the basis of participant-reported clinical history obtained from a screening survey and a study questionnaire. Recovered participants in ImmuneRACE Cohort 3 were defined by two consecutive negative NP/OP PCR tests, clearance by a healthcare professional, or resolution of symptoms. In the prospective study, whole blood, serum and a nasopharyngeal or oropharyngeal swab were collected from each participant by mobile phlebotomists. Participants in the prospective study had the option to provide additional blood draws and questionnaires over an approximately 2-month period. Prospective study blood samples were shipped either frozen or at room temperature before DNA extraction.

Sequences MNHEY (CDR1) and SVGAGI (CDR2) are obtained from the germline V gene. The cysteine opens and the phenylalanine closes a CDR3 of 14 amino acids. Just CDR3 DNA is preserved here, 42 bases in frame from base 1. V has 6 bases trimmed and J has 5 bases trimmed; junction bases matching no gene number 7. The sequence was collected from a man aged 35 to 55 who had recovered from COVID-19. The sequenced material came from PBMCs or T cells enriched from blood (not recorded which). The chain links TRBV6-5 with TRBJ1-1; TRBD1 fits 9 bases in the junction. The encoded CDR3 is CASRGTGIITEAFF. The nucleotides read TGTGCCAGCAGAGGGACAGGGATTATAACTGAAGCTTTCTTT.